This record concerns one T cell receptor (beta chain) sequence. This clone's antigen is unknown. Base qualities are not at hand, and no much larger clone is one base apart. Measured from the cysteine to the phenylalanine, the CDR3 is 17 residues long. Solely the CDR3 DNA is kept, with 51 bases framed from the first base. CDR1 and CDR2 (SEHNR, FQNEAQ) derive from the germline V gene (reference sequence). After removal of 5 bases from V and 1 base from J, the junction retains 10 bases not matched to a gene. This record belongs to a study of control samples from healthy donors and cancer patients (TCRdb year 2020). Receptor libraries were prepared by the immunoSEQ multiplex PCR assay. TCRdb took this table from immuneACCESS and kept in-frame rearrangements with V and J called. Such tables lack part of the clones; where checked against another copy, unresolved V genes explain under half of the gap, and the rest is unexplained. In this sample the table shows 70,000 or so clones, around 95% of which occur a single time. The ten largest clones add up to 6% to 8% of the sample.

This clonotype originated in a woman in her forties in good health. The V and J genes are TRBV7-9 and TRBJ2-1; 8 bases in the middle match TRBD1. Material: blood. The CDR3 is CASSGYDRGLSYNEQFF. The DNA sequence reads TGTGCCAGCAGCGGATACGACAGGGGTTTATCCTACAATGAGCAGTTCTTC.